This T cell receptor beta chain was retrieved from a study of blood T cell repertoires in COVID-19. Germline lookup yields CDR1 MNHEY and CDR2 SVGEGT. Trimming took off 2 bases at V and 6 bases at J, with 8 bases between the two ends. This CDR3 region has 14 residues. Sequencing used immunoSEQ multiplex PCR; TCRdb keeps in-frame clones, though not all of them. The table shows under 250,000 clones, with about 86% occurring only once. Material for sequencing was peripheral blood. This chain joins TRBV6-2 or TRBV6-3 and TRBJ1-6; possibly TRBD1 for D (6 bases). The source of this sequence is a man in his forties with active or convalescent COVID-19. The CDR3 region has the DNA TGTGCCAGCAGTTACGGGACACCTAATTCACCCCTCCACTTT. Translated: CASSYGTPNSPLHF.